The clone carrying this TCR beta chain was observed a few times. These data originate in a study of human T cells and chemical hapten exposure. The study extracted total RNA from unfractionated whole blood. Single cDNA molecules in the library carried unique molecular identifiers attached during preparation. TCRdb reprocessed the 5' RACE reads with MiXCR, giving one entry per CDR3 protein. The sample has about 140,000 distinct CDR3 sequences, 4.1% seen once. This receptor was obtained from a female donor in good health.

The CDR3 coding sequence is TGTGCCAGCAGCCGGGACAGAGTCAGGAACACTGAAGCTTTCTTT. Its protein is CASSRDRVRNTEAFF. This chain joins TRBV12-3 or TRBV12-4 and TRBJ1-1; 7 bases map to TRBD1. With 6 bases clipped from V and 1 base from J, the junction kept 8 bases outside the gene matches. The CDR3 totals 15 residues.